A selection of T cell receptor beta chains follows, all from one sample in a study of T cell responses to AZD1222 COVID-19 vaccine. TCRdb's table, derived via immunoSEQ multiplex PCR, lists solely in-frame clones and lacks some. The profile shows 95,000 to 150,000 clones, around 87% of them singletons. Sequenced material: peripheral blood, taken 28 days after the second AZD1222 dose. These receptor sequences come from an adult who received the AZD1222 COVID-19 vaccine. Both conserved end residues are part of each CDR3.

v_call	j_call	cdr3_aa
TRBV18	TRBJ1-6	CASSLREQGSPLHF
TRBV19	TRBJ1-5	CASSPPGVYSNQPQHF
TRBV3-1/TRBV3-2	TRBJ1-3	CASSPLVGGNTIYF
TRBV14	TRBJ2-5	CASSPGRGVETQYF
TRBV9	TRBJ1-1	CASNQEGYGNEAFF
TRBV3-1/TRBV3-2	TRBJ2-1	CASSHGGGANEQFF
TRBV7-2	TRBJ2-7	CASSPSRGSYEQYF
TRBV2	TRBJ1-6	CASSGPSSYNSPLHF
TRBV24-1	TRBJ2-1	CATSDRIRGNEQFF
TRBV4-1	TRBJ1-2	CASSQEGTGGFRAGYTF
TRBV7-2	TRBJ2-4	CASSLASGGGAKNIQYF
TRBV20-1	TRBJ1-1	CSVDGNTEAFF
TRBV5-1	TRBJ1-5	CASSLDGQPQHF
TRBV7-3	TRBJ2-3	CASSKVAGSSTDTQYF
TRBV7-3	TRBJ1-3	CASSSTAGNTIYF
TRBV30	TRBJ1-2	CAWSVLAGNYGYTF
TRBV6-5	TRBJ2-7	CASSYGRGRYEQYF
TRBV3-1/TRBV3-2	TRBJ2-7	CASSRAQVFSYEQYF
TRBV15	TRBJ1-1	CATSRGQGDLAAFF
TRBV19	TRBJ1-4	CASSLRAGATNEKLFF
TRBV11-1	TRBJ1-2	CASSQWTAYGYTF
TRBV2	TRBJ2-7	CASSGWSGYEQYF
TRBV13	TRBJ1-1	CASSKTGVTEAFF
TRBV5-1	TRBJ2-3	CASSFLASAPNTDTQYF
TRBV11-1	TRBJ2-7	CASSLLNRLTYEQYF
TRBV14	TRBJ1-3	CASSLWDNLNTIYF
TRBV5-1	TRBJ1-3	CASSSNTGAGNTIYF
TRBV6-4	TRBJ2-2	CASSDGSTGELFF
TRBV7-2	TRBJ1-1	CASSLARTAGAFF
TRBV5-5	TRBJ1-5	CASSLVYAGRGNQPQHF